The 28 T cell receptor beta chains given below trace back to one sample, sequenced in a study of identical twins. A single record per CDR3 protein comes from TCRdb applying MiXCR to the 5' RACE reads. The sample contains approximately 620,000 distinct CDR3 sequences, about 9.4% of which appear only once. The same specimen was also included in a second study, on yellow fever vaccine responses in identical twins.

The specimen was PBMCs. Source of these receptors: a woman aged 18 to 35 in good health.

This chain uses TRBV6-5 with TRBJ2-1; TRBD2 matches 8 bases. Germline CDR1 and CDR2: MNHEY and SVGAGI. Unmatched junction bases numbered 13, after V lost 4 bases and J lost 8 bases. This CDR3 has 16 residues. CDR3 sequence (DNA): TGTGCCAGCAGTTCGGGGGCCCAGCGGGAGATCGATGAGCAGTTCTTC. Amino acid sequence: CASSSGAQREIDEQFF.

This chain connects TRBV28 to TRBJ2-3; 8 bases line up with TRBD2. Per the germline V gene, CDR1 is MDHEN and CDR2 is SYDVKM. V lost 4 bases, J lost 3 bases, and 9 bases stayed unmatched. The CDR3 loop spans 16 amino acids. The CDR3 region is CASSSTKREFTDTQYF. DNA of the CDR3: TGTGCCAGCAGTTCGACTAAGCGGGAGTTTACAGATACGCAGTATTTT.

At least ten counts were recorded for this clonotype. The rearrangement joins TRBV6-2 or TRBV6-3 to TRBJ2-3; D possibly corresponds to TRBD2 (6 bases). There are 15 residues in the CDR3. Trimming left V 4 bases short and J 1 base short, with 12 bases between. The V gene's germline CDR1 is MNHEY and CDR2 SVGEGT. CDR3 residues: CASSFLAYGTDTQYF. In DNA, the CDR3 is TGTGCCAGCAGTTTCCTAGCGTATGGCACAGATACGCAGTATTTT.

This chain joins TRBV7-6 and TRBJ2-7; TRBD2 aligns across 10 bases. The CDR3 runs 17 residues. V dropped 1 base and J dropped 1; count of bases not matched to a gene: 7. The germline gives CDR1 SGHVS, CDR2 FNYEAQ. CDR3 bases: TGTGCCAGCAGCTTAGGGGCTAGCGGGAGTCTGTCCTACGAGCAGTACTTC. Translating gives CASSLGASGSLSYEQYF. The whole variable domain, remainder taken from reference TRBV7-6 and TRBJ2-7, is GAGVSQSPRYKVTKRGQDVALRCDPISGHVSLYWYRQALGQGPEFLTYFNYEAQQDKSGLPNDRFSAERPEGSISTLTIQRTEQRDSAMYRCASSLGASGSLSYEQYFGPGTRLTVT.

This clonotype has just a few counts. As DNA, the CDR3 is TGTGCCAGCAGCAGTAGCGGGACCTACCAAGAGACCCAGTACTTC. Translated, it gives CASSSSGTYQETQYF. This chain joins TRBV9 and TRBJ2-5, with 8 nucleotides matching TRBD2. Trimming removed 4 bases from V and 0 bases from J; junction bases left unmatched: 5. Per germline, CDR1 SGDLS and CDR2 YYNGEE. The CDR3 has 15 residues. Drawing the rest from reference TRBV9 and TRBJ2-5, the complete variable domain is DSGVTQTPKHLITATGQRVTLRCSPRSGDLSVYWYQQSLDQGLQFLIQYYNGEERAKGNILERFSAQQFPDLHSELNLSSLELGDSALYFCASSSSGTYQETQYFGPGTRLLVL.

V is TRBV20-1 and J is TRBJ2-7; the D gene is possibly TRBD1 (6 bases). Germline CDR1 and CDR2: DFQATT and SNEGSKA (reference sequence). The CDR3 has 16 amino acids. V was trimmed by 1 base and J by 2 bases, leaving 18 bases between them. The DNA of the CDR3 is TGCAGTGCTAGAGTACTTCGGACAGACCAGCCCTACGAGCAGTACTTC. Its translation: CSARVLRTDQPYEQYF.

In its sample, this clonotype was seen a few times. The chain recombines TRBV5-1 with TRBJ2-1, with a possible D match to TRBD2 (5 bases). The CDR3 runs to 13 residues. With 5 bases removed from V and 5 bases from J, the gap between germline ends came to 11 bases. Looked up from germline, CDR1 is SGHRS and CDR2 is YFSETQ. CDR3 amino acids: CASRMGSNNEQFF. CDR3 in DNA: TGCGCCAGCAGGATGGGGAGTAACAATGAGCAGTTCTTC.

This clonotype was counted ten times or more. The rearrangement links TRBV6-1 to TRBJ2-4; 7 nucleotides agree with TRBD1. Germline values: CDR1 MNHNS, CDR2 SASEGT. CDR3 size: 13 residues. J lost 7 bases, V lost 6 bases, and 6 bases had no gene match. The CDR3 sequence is CASRSTGDNIQYF. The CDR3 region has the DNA TGTGCCAGCAGATCCACAGGGGACAACATTCAGTACTTC.

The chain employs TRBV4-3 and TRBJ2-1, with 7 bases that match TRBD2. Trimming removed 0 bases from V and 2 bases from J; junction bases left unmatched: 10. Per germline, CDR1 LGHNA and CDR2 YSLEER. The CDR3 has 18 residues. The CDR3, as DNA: TGCGCCAGCAGCCAAGAATTCAGCGGGGCGCTACCCTACAATGAGCAGTTCTTC. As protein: CASSQEFSGALPYNEQFF.

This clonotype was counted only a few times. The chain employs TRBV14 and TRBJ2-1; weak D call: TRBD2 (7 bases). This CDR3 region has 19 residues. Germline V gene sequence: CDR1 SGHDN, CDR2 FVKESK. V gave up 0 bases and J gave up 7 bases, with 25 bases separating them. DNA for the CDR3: TGTGCCAGCAGCCAAGATGGGGGCCCCGGACTAGTCGAATGGAATGAGCAGTTCTTC. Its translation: CASSQDGGPGLVEWNEQFF.

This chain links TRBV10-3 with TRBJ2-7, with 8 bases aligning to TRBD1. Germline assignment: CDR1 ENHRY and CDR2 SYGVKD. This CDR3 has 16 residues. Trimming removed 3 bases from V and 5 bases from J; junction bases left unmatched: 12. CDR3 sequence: CAISDPARTGSDEQYF. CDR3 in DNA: TGTGCCATCAGTGACCCCGCGAGGACAGGGTCGGACGAGCAGTACTTC.

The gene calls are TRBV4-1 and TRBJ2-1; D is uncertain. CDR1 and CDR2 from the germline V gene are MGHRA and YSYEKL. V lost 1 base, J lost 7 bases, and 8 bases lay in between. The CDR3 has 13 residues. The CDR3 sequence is CASSQGLGNEQFF. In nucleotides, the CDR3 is TGCGCCAGCAGCCAAGGGCTGGGGAATGAGCAGTTCTTC.

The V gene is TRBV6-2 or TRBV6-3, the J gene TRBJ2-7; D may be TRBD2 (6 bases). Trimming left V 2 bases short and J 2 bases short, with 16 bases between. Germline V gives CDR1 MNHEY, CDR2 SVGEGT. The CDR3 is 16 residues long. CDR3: CASSYLSTSLTYEQYF. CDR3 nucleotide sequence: TGTGCCAGCAGTTACCTTTCAACTAGCCTCACCTACGAGCAGTACTTC.

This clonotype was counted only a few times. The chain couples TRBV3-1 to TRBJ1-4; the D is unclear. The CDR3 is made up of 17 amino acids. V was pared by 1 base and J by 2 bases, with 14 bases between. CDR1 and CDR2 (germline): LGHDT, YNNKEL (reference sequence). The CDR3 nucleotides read TGTGCCAGCAGCCAAGTGTTTCTGAGGGCGACTAATGAAAAACTGTTTTTT. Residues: CASSQVFLRATNEKLFF.

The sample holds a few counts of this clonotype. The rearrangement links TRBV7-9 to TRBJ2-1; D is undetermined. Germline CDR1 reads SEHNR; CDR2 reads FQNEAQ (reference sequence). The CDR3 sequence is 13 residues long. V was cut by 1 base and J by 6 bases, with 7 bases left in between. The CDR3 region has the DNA TGTGCCAGCAGCTTAGATGGCGCCAATGAGCAGTTCTTC. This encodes CASSLDGANEQFF.

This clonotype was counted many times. In nucleotides, the CDR3 is TGTGCCAGCAGTTACCAGAGGACAGATACGCAGTATTTT. This gives the protein CASSYQRTDTQYF. This chain links TRBV6-6 with TRBJ2-3; D gene uncertain. V was clipped by 2 bases and J by 3 bases, with 6 bases between them. The germline V gene has CDR1 MNHNY and CDR2 SVGAGI (reference sequence). This CDR3 has 13 residues.

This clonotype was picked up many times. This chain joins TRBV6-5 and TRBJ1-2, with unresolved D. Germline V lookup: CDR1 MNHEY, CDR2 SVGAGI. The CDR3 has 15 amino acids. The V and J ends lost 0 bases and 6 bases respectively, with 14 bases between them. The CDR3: CASSYSIQRAHGYTF. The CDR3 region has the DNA TGTGCCAGCAGTTACTCGATTCAACGAGCACATGGCTACACCTTC.

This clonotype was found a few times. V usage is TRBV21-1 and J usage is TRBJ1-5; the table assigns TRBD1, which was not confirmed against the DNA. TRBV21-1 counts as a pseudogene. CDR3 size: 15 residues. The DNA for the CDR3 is TGTGCCAGCAGCAAATGGCCCGGGGGCAATCAGCCCCAGCATTTT. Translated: CASSKWPGGNQPQHF.

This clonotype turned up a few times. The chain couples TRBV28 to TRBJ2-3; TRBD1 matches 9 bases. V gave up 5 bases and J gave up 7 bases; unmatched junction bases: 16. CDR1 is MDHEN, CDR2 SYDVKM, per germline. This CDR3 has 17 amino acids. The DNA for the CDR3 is TGTGCCAGCAGTCCCCCTCCGGGACAGGGTCCCAGGAATACGCAGTATTTT. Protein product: CASSPPPGQGPRNTQYF.

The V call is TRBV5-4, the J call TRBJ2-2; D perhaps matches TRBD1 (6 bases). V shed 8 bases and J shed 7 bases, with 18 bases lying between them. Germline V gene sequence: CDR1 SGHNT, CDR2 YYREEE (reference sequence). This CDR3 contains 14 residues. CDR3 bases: TGTGCCAGTGGCCAGGGGCTGCCCTGCGGGGAGCTGTTTTTT. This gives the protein CASGQGLPCGELFF. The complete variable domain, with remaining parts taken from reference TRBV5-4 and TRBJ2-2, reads ETGVTQSPTHLIKTRGQQVTLRCSSQSGHNTVSWYQQALGQGPQFIFQYYREEENGRGNFPPRFSGLQFPNYSSELNVNALELDDSALYLCASGQGLPCGELFFGEGSRLTVL.

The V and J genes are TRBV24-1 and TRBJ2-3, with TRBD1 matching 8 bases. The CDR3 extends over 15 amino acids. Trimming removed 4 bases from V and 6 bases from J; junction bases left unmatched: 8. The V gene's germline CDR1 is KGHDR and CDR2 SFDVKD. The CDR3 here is CATSDPDRARDTQYF. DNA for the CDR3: TGTGCCACCAGTGACCCGGACAGGGCGCGGGATACGCAGTATTTT.

Here the CDR3 reads CASSPEGTGIHEQYF. The DNA for the CDR3 is TGTGCCAGCAGCCCAGAGGGGACAGGGATCCACGAGCAGTACTTC. The chain recombines TRBV7-2 with TRBJ2-7; 9 bases are a match to TRBD1. The trim removed 5 bases at V and 5 bases at J, leaving 10 bases unmatched. Germline loops: CDR1 SGHTA, CDR2 FQGNSA. The CDR3 covers 15 residues.

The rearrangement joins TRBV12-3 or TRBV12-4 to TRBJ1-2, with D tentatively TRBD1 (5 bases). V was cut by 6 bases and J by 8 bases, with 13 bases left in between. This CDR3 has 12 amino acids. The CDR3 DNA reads TGTGCCAGCAGGGGACTTGCCGGGGGCTACACCTTC. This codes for CASRGLAGGYTF.

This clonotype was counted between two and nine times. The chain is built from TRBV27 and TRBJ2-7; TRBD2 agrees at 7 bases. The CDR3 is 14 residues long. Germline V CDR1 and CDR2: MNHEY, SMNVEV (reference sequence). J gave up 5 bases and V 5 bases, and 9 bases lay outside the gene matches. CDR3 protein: CASSPAGEWHEQYF. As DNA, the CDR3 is TGTGCCAGCAGTCCGGCGGGGGAGTGGCACGAGCAGTACTTC.

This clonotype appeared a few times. The CDR3 bases are TGCGCCACCACCGACAGGGAAGAGACCCAGTACTTC. Residues: CATTDREETQYF. This chain links TRBV10-2 with TRBJ2-5; 7 bases match TRBD1. This CDR3 comprises 12 residues. CDR1 is WSHSY and CDR2 is SAAADI in the germline V gene. Losses at the gene ends were 10 bases for V and 3 bases for J; bases not matched to a gene: 5.

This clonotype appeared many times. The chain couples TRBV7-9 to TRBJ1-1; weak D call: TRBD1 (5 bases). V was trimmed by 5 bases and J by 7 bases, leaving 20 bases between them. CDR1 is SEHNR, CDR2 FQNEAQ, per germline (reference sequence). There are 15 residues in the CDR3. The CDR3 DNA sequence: TGTGCCAGCAGCGAGAACTCCGGGGCGGTTGTTGAAGCTTTCTTT. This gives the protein CASSENSGAVVEAFF.

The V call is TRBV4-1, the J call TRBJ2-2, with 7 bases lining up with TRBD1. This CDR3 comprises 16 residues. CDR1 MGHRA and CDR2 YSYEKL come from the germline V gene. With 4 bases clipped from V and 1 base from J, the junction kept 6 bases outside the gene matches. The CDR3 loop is CASSPLGTENTGELFF. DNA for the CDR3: TGCGCCAGCAGCCCCCTAGGGACAGAGAACACCGGGGAGCTGTTTTTT.

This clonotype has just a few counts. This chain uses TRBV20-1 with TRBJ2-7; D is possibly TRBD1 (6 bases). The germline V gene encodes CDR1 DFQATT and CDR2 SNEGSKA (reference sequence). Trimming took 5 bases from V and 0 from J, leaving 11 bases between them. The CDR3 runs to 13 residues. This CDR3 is CSAVRDTSYEQYF. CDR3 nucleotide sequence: TGCAGTGCTGTCCGGGACACCTCCTACGAGCAGTACTTC.